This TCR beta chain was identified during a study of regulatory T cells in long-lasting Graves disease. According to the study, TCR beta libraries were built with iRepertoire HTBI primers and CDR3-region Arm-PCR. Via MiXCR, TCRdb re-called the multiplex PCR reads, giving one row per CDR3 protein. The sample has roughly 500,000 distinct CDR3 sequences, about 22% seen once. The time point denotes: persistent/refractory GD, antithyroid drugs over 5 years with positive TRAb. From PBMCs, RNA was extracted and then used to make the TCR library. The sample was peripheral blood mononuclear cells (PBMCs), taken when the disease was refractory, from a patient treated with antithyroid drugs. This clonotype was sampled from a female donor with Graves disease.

DNA for the CDR3: TGCAGTGCCCGCAACGGGGGACTGAACACCGGGGAGCTGTTTTTT. Translating it yields CSARNGGLNTGELFF. This chain joins TRBV20-1 and TRBJ2-2; possible D gene TRBD2, 6 bases. V was cut by 6 bases and J by 1 base, with 15 bases left in between. Germline V lookup: CDR1 DFQATT, CDR2 SNEGSKA (reference sequence). This CDR3 spans 15 amino acids.